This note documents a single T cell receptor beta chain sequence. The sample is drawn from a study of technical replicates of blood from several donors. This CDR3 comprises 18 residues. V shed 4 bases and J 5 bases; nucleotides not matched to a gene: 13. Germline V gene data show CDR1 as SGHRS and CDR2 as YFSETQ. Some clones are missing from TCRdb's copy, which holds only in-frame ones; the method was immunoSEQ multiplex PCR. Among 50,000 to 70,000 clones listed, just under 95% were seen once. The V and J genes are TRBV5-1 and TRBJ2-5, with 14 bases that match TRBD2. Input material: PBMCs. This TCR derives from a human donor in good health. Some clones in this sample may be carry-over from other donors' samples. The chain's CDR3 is CASSPRATGTSGSETQYF. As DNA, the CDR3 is TGCGCCAGCAGCCCGAGGGCGACCGGGACTAGCGGGAGTGAGACCCAGTACTTC.